The clone carrying this TCR beta chain was seen only once. Produced via immunoSEQ multiplex PCR; TCRdb's table is partial and in-frame only. The sample holds about 140,000 clones; more than 90% are singletons and the top ten take more than 4.5%. The data are from a study of T cell responses to AZD1222 COVID-19 vaccine. The CDR3 totals 13 residues. Germline loops: CDR1 SQVTM, CDR2 ANQGSEA. V gave up 0 bases and J gave up 2 bases, with 7 bases separating them. Sample: peripheral blood, taken on day 0 of AZD1222 vaccination. The genes are TRBV29-1 and TRBJ1-2; D remains ambiguous. This receptor was obtained from an adult in good health. CDR3: CSVEDAVNYGYTF. The DNA of the CDR3 is TGCAGCGTTGAAGACGCGGTAAACTATGGCTACACCTTC.